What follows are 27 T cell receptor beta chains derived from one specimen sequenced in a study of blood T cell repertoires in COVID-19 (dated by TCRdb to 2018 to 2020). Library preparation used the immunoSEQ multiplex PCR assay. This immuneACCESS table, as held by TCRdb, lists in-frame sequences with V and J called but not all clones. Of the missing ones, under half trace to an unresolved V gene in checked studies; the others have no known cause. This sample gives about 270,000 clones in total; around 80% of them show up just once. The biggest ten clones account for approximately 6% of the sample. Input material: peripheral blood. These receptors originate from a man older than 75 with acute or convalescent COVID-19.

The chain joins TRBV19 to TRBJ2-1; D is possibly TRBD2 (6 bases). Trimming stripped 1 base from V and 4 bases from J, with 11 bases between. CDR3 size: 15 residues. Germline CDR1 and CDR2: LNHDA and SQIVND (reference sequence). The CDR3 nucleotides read TGTGCCAGTAGTATAGCTCGGGAGACGTACAATGAGCAGTTCTTC. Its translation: CASSIARETYNEQFF. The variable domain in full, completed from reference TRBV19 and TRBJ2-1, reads DGGITQSPKYLFRKEGQNVTLSCEQNLNHDAMYWYRQDPGQGLRLIYYSQIVNDFQKGDIAEGYSVSREKKESFPLTVTSAQKNPTAFYLCASSIARETYNEQFFGPGTRLTVL.

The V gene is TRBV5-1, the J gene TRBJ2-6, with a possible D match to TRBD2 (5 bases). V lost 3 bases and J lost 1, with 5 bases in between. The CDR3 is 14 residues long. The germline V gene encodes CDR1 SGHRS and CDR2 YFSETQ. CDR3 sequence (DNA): TGCGCCAGCAGCTCGGGATCTGGGGCCAACGTCCTGACTTTC. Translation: CASSSGSGANVLTF.

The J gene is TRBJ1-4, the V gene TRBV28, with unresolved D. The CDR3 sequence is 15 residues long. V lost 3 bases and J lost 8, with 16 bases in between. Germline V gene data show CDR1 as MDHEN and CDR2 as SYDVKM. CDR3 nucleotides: TGTGCCAGCAGTTTCTTCAGGCGACGGCTAGAAAAACTGTTTTTT. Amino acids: CASSFFRRRLEKLFF. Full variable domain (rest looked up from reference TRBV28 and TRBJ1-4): DVKVTQSSRYLVKRTGEKVFLECVQDMDHENMFWYRQDPGLGLRLIYFSYDVKMKEKGDIPEGYSVSREKKERFSLILESASTNQTSMYLCASSFFRRRLEKLFFGSGTQLSVL.

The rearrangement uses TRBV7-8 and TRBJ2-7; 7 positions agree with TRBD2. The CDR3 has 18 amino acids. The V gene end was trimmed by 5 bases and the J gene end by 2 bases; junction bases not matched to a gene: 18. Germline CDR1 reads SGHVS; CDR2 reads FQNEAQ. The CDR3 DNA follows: TGTGCCAGCAGCCGCCGGGGCCAGACCGGGACTATCCCCTACGAGCAGTACTTC. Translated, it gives CASSRRGQTGTIPYEQYF. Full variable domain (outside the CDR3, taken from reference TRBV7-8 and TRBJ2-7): GAGVSQSPRYKVAKRGQDVALRCDPISGHVSLFWYQQALGQGPEFLTYFQNEAQLDKSGLPSDRFFAERPEGSVSTLKIQRTQQEDSAVYLCASSRRGQTGTIPYEQYFGPGTRLTVT.

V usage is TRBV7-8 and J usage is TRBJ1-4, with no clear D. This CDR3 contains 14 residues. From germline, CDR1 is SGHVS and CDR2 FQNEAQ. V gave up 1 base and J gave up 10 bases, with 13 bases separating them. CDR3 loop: CASSLEAGLGKLFF. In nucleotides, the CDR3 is TGTGCCAGCAGCTTAGAAGCTGGTCTCGGAAAACTGTTTTTT.

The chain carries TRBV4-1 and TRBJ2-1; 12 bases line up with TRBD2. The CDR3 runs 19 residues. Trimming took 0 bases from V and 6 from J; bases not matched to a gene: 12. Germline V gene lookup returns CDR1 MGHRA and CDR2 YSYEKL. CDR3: CASSQDVASGRAWVNEQFF. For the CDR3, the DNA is TGCGCCAGCAGCCAAGACGTGGCTAGCGGGAGGGCATGGGTCAATGAGCAGTTCTTC.

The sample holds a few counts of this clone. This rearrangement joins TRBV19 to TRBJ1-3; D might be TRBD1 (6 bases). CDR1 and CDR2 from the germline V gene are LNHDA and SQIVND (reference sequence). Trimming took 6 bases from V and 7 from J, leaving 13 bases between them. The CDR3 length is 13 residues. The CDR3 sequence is CASRRNQGNTIYF. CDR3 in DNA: TGTGCCAGTAGGAGGAACCAGGGGAACACCATATATTTT.

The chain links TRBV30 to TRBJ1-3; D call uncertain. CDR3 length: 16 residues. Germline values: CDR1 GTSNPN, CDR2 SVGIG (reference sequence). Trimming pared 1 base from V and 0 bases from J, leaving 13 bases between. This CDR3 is CAWSAPKHDSGNTIYF. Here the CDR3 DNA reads TGTGCCTGGAGTGCCCCGAAACACGACTCTGGAAACACCATATATTTT.

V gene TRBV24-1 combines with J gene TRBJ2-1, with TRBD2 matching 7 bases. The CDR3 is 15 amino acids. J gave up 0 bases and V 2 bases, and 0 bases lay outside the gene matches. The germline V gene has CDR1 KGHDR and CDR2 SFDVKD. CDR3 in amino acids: CATSDWEGSYNEQFF. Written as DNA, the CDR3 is TGTGCCACCAGTGATTGGGAGGGCTCCTACAATGAGCAGTTCTTC.

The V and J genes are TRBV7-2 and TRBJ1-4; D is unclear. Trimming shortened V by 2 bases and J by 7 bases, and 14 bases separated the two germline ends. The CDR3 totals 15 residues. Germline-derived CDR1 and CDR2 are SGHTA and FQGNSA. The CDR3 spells CASSLTGSGGEKLFF. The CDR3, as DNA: TGTGCCAGCAGCTTAACCGGGAGTGGTGGTGAAAAACTGTTTTTT.

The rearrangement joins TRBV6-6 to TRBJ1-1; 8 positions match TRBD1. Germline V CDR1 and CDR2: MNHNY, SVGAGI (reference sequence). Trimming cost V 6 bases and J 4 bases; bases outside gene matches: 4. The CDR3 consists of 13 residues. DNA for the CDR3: TGTGCCAGCAGGATAACAGGGGGCACTGAAGCTTTCTTT. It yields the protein CASRITGGTEAFF.

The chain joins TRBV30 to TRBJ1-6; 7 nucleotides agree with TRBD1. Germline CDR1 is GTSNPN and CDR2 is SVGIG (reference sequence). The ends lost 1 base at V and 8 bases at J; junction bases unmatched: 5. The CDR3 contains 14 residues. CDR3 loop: CAWSGGQAYSPLHF. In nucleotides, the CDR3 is TGTGCCTGGAGTGGCGGACAGGCCTATTCACCCCTCCACTTT.

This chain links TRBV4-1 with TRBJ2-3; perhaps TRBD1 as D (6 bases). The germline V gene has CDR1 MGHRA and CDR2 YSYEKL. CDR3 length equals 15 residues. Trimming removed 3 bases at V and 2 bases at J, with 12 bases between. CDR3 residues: CASSHSGQLTDTQYF. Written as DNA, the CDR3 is TGCGCCAGCAGCCACTCTGGACAGCTCACAGATACGCAGTATTTT.

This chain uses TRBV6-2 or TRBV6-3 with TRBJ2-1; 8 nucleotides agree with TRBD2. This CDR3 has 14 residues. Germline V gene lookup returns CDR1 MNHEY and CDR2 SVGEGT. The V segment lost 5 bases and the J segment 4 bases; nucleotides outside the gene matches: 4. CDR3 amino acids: CASSKTSVYNEQFF. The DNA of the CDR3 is TGTGCCAGCAGTAAGACTAGCGTGTACAATGAGCAGTTCTTC.

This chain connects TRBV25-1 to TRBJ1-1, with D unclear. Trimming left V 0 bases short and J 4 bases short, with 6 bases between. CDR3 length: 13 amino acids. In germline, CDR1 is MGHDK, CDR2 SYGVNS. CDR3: CASSEYSGTEAFF. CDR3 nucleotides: TGTGCCAGCAGTGAATATTCGGGCACTGAAGCTTTCTTT.

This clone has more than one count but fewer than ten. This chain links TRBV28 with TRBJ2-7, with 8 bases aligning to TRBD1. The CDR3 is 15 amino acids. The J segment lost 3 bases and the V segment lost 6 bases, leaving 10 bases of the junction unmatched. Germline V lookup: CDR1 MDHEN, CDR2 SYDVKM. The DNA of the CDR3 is TGTGCCAGCAGGTTACAGGGGGGAACATTCTACGAGCAGTACTTC. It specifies CASRLQGGTFYEQYF.

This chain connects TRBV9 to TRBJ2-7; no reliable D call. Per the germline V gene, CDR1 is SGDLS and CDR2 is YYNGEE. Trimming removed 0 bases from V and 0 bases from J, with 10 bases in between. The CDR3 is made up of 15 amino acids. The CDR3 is CASSVDPMSSYEQYF. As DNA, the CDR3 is TGTGCCAGCAGCGTAGACCCTATGAGCTCCTACGAGCAGTACTTC.

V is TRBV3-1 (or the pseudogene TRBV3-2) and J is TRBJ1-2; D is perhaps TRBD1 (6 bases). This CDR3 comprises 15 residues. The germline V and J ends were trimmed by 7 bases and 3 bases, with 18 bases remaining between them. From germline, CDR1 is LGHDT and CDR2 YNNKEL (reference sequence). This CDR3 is CASTPTGFAHYGYTF. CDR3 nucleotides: TGTGCCAGCACCCCAACAGGGTTTGCTCACTATGGCTACACCTTC.

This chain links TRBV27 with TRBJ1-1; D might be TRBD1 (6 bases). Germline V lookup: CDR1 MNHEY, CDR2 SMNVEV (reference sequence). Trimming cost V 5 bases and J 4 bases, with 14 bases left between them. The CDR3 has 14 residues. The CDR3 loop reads CASSQQGWATEAFF. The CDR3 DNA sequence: TGTGCCAGCAGTCAACAGGGTTGGGCCACTGAAGCTTTCTTT.

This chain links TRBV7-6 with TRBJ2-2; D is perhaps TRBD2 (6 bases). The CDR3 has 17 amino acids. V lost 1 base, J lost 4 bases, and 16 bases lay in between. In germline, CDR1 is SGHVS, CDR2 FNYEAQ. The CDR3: CASSLGGRRGGTGELFF. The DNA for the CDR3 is TGTGCCAGCAGCTTAGGGGGCCGGCGGGGAGGCACCGGGGAGCTGTTTTTT.

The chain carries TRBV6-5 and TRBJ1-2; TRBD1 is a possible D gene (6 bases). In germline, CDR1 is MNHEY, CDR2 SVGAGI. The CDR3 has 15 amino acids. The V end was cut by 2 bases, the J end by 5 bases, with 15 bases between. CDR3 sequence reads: CASSYQGTGGYGYTF. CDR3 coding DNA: TGTGCCAGCAGTTACCAGGGGACGGGGGGGTATGGCTACACCTTC.

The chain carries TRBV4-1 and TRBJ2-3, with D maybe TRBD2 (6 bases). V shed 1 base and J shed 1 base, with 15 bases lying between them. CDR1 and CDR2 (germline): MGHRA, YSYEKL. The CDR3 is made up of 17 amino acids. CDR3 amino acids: CASSQGWGGTGTDTQYF. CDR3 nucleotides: TGCGCCAGCAGCCAAGGGTGGGGCGGGACCGGCACAGATACGCAGTATTTT.

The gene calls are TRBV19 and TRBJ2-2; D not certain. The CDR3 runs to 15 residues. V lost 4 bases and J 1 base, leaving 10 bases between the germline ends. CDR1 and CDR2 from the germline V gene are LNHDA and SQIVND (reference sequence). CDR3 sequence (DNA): TGTGCCAGTAGTAGCGTCTCCTTGAACACCGGGGAGCTGTTTTTT. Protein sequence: CASSSVSLNTGELFF.

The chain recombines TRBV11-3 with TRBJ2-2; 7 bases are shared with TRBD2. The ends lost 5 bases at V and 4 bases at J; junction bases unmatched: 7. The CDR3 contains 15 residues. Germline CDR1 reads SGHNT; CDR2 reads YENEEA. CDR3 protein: CASSPRGESTGELFF. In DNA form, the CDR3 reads TGTGCCAGCAGCCCCCGGGGGGAGAGCACCGGGGAGCTGTTTTTT.

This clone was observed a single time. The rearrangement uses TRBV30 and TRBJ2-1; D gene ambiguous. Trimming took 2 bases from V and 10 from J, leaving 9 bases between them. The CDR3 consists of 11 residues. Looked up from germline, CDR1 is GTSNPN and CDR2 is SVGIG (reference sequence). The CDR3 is CAWSTGYEQFF. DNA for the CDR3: TGTGCCTGGAGTACCGGGTACGAGCAGTTCTTC.

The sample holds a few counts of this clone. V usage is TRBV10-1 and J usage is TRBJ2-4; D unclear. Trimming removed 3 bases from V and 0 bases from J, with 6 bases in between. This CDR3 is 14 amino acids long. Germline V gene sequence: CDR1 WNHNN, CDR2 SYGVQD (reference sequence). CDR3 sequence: CASSDQIAKNIQYF. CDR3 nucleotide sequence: TGCGCCAGCAGTGACCAAATAGCCAAAAACATTCAGTACTTC.

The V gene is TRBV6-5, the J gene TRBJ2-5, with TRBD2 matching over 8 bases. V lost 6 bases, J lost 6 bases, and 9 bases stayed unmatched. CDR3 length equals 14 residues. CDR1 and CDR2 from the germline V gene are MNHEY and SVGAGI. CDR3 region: CASSPSAGVKTQYF. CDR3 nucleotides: TGTGCCAGCAGCCCGTCAGCGGGAGTAAAGACCCAGTACTTC.